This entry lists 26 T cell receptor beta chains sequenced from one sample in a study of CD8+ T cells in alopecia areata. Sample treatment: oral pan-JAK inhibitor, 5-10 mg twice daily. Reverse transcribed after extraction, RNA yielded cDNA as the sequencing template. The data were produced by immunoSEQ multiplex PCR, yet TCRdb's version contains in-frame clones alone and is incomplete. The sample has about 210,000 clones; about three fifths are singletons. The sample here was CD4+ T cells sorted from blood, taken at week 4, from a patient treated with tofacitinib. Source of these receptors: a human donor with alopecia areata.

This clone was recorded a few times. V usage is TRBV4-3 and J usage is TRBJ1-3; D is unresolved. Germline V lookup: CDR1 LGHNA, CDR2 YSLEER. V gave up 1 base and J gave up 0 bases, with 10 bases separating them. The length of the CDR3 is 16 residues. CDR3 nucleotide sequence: TGCGCCAGCAGCCAAGGAGCAGCTATCTCTGGAAACACCATATATTTT. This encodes CASSQGAAISGNTIYF.

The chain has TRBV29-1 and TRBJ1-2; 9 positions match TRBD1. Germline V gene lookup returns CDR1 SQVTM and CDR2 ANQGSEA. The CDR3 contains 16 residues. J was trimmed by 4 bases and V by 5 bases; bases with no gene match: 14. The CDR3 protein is CSVTGGGSGVIYGYTF. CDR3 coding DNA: TGCAGCGTTACAGGGGGCGGAAGCGGGGTGATCTATGGCTACACCTTC.

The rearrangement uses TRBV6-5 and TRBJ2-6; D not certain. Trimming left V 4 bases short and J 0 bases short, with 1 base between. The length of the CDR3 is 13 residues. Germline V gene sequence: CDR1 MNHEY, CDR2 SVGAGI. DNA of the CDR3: TGTGCCAGCAGTTCCTCTGGGGCCAACGTCCTGACTTTC. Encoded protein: CASSSSGANVLTF.

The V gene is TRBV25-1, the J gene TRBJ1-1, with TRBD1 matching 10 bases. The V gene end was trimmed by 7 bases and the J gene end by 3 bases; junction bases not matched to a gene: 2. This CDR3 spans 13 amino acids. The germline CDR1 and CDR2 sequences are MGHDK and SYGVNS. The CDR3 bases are TGTGCCAGCACTGGACAGGGGGACACTGAAGCTTTCTTT. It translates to CASTGQGDTEAFF.

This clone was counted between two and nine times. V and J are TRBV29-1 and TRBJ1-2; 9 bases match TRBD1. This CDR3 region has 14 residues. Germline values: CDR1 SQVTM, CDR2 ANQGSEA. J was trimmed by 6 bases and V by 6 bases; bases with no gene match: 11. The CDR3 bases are TGCAGCGTCGGTGGGACAGGGTGGAAGGATGGCTACACCTTC. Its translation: CSVGGTGWKDGYTF.

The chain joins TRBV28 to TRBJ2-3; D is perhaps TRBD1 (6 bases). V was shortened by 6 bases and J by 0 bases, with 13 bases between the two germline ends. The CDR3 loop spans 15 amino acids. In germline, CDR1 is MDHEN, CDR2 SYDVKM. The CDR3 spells CASSLTGSSTDTQYF. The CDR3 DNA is TGTGCCAGCAGCCTAACAGGGTCTAGCACAGATACGCAGTATTTT.

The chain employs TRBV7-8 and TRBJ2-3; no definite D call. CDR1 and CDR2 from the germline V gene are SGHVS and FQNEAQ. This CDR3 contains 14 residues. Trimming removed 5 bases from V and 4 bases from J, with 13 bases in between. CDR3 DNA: TGTGCCAGCAGCCTCAAACAGAGAGCAGATACGCAGTATTTT. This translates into CASSLKQRADTQYF. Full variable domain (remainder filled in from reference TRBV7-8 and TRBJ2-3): GAGVSQSPRYKVAKRGQDVALRCDPISGHVSLFWYQQALGQGPEFLTYFQNEAQLDKSGLPSDRFFAERPEGSVSTLKIQRTQQEDSAVYLCASSLKQRADTQYFGPGTRLTVL.

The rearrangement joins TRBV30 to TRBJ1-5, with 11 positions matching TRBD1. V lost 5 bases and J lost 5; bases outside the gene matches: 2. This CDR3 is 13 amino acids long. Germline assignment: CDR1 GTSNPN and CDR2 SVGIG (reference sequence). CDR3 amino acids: CAWGQGADQPQHF. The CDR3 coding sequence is TGTGCCTGGGGACAGGGGGCGGATCAGCCCCAGCATTTT.

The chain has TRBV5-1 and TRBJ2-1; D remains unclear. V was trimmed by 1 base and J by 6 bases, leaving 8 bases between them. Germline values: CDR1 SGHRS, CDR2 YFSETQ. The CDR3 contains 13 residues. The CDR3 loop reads CASSLIEVNEQFF. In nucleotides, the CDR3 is TGCGCCAGCAGCTTGATCGAAGTCAATGAGCAGTTCTTC.

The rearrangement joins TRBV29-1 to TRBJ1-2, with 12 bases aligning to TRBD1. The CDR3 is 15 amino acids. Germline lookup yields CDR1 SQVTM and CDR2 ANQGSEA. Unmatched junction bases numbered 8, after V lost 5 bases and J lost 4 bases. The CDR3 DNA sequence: TGCAGCGTTTTGGGACAGGGGGCGTTAGGCTATGGCTACACCTTC. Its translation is CSVLGQGALGYGYTF. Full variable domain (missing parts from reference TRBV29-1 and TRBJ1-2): SAVISQKPSRDICQRGTSLTIQCQVDSQVTMMFWYRQQPGQSLTLIATANQGSEATYESGFVIDKFPISRPNLTFSTLTVSNMSPEDSSIYLCSVLGQGALGYGYTFGSGTRLTVV.

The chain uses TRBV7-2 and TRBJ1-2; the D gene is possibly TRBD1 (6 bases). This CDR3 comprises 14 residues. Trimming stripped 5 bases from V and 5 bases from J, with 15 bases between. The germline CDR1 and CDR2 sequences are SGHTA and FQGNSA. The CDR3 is CASSVPTGKYGYTF. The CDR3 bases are TGTGCCAGCAGCGTCCCCACAGGGAAATATGGCTACACCTTC.

The CDR3 loop is CASSLVDASSTDTQYF. CDR3 DNA: TGTGCCAGCAGCTTAGTCGACGCTTCTAGCACAGATACGCAGTATTTT. The chain employs TRBV7-8 and TRBJ2-3, with D unclear. Trimming removed 1 base from V and 0 bases from J, with 11 bases in between. CDR3 length: 16 residues. CDR1 SGHVS and CDR2 FQNEAQ come from the germline V gene. The full variable domain, in which reference TRBV7-8 and TRBJ2-3 provide the parts outside the CDR3, is GAGVSQSPRYKVAKRGQDVALRCDPISGHVSLFWYQQALGQGPEFLTYFQNEAQLDKSGLPSDRFFAERPEGSVSTLKIQRTQQEDSAVYLCASSLVDASSTDTQYFGPGTRLTVL.

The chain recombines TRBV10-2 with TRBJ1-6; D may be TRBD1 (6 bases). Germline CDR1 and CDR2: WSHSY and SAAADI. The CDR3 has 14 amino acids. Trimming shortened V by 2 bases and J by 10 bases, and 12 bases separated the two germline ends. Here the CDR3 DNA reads TGCGCCAGCAGTGAGAGTGCAGGGGAGTCACCCCTCCACTTT. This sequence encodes CASSESAGESPLHF.

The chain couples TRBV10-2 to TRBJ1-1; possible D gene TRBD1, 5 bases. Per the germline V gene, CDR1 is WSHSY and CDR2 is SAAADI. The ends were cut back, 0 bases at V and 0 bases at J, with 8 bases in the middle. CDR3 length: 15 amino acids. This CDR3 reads CASSESQALNTEAFF. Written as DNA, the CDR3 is TGCGCCAGCAGTGAGTCACAGGCACTGAACACTGAAGCTTTCTTT.

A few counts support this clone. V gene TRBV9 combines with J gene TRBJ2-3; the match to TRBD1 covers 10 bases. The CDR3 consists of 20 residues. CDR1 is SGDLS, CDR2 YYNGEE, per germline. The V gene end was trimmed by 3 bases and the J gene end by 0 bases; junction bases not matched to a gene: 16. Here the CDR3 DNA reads TGTGCCAGCAGCGAGAGGGGACAGGGGAAAGGGAGACTGAGCACAGATACGCAGTATTTT. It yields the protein CASSERGQGKGRLSTDTQYF.

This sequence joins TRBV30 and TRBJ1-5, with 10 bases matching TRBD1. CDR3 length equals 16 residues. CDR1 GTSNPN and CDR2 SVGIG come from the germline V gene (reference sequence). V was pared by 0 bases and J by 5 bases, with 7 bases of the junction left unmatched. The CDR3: CAWSVAGQGYDQPQHF. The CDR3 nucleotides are TGTGCCTGGAGTGTTGCGGGACAGGGGTACGATCAGCCCCAGCATTTT.

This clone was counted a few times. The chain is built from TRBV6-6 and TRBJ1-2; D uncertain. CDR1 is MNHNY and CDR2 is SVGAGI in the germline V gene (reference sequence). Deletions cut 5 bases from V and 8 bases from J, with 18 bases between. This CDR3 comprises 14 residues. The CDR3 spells CASSLMDLRGGYTF. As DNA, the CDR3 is TGTGCCAGCAGTCTTATGGATCTCCGAGGGGGCTACACCTTC.

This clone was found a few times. The CDR3 DNA sequence: TGCGCCAGCAGCTCAACTAGTTCCGATACGCAGTATTTT. Its translation is CASSSTSSDTQYF. The chain recombines TRBV5-1 with TRBJ2-3, with D tentatively TRBD2 (5 bases). With 3 bases removed from V and 6 bases from J, the gap between germline ends came to 11 bases. The V gene's germline CDR1 is SGHRS and CDR2 YFSETQ. This CDR3 has 13 residues.

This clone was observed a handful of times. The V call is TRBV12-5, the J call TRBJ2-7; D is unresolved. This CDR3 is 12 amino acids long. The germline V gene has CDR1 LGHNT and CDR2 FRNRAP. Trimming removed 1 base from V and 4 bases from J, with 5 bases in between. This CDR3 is CASGLARYEQYF. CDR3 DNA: TGTGCTAGTGGTTTGGCCAGATACGAGCAGTACTTC.

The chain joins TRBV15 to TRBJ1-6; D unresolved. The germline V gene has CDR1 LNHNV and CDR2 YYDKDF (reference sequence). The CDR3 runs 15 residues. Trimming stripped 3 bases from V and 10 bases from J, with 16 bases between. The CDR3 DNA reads TGTGCCACCAGCAGGTTTGGGAGCGGGTTATCACCCCTCCACTTT. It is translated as CATSRFGSGLSPLHF.

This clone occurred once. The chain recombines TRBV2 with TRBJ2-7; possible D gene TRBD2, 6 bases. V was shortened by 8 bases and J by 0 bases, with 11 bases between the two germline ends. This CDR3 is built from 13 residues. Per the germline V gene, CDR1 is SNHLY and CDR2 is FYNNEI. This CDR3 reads CASARGGSYEQYF. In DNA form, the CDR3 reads TGTGCCAGCGCGCGGGGAGGCTCCTACGAGCAGTACTTC.

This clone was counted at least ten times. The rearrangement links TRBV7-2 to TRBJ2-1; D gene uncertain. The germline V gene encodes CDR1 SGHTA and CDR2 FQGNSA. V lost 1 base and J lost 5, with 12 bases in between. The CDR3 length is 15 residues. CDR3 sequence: CASSLERAINNEQFF. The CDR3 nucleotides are TGTGCCAGCAGCTTAGAAAGGGCGATCAACAATGAGCAGTTCTTC.

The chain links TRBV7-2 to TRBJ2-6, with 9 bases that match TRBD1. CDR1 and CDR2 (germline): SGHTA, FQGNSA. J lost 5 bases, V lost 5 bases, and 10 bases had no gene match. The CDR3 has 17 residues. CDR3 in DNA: TGTGCCAGCAGCCCGGGGACAGGGCAGCCCCGGGCCAACGTCCTGACTTTC. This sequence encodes CASSPGTGQPRANVLTF.

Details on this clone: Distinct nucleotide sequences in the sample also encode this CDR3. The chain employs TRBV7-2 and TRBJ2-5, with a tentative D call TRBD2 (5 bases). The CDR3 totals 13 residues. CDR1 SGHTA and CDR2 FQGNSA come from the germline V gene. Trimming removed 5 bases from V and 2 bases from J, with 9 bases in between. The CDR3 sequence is CASSRTYQETQYF. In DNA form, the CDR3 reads TGTGCCAGCAGCAGGACTTATCAAGAGACCCAGTACTTC.

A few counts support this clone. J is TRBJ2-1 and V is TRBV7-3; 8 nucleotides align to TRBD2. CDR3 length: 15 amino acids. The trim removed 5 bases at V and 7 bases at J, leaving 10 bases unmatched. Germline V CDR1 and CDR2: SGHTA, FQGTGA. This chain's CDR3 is CASSPTGTRRNEQFF. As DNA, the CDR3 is TGTGCCAGCAGCCCCACCGGGACTAGGAGGAATGAGCAGTTCTTC.

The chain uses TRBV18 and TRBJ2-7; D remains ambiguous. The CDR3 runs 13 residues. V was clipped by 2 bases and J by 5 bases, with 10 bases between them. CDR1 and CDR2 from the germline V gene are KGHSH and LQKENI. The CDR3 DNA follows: TGTGCCAGCTCACCAAACGAACGCGACGAGCAGTACTTC. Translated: CASSPNERDEQYF.